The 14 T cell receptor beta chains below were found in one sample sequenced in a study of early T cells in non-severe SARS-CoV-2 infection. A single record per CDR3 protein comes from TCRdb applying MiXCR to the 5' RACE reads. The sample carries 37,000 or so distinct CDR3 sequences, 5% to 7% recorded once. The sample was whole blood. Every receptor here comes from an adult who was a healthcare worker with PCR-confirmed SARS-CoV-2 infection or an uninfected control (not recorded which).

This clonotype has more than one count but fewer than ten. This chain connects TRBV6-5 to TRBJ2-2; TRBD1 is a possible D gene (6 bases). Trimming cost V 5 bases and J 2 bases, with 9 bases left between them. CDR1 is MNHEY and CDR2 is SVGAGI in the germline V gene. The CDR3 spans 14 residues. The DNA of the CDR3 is TGTGCCAGCAGTCCCAGGGGAAACACCGGGGAGCTGTTTTTT. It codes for CASSPRGNTGELFF.

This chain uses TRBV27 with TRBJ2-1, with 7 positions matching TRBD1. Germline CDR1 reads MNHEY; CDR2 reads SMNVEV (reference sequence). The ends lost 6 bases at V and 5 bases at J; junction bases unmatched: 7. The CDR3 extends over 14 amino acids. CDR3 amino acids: CASRSGGPHNEQFF. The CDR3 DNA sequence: TGTGCCAGCAGGTCAGGGGGTCCCCACAATGAGCAGTTCTTC.

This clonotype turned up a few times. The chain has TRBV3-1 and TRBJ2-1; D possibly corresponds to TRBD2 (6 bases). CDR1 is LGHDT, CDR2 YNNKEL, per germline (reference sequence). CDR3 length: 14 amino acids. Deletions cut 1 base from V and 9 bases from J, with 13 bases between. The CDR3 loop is CASSQVEGRGEQFF. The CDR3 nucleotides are TGTGCCAGCAGCCAAGTGGAGGGCCGGGGTGAGCAGTTCTTC.

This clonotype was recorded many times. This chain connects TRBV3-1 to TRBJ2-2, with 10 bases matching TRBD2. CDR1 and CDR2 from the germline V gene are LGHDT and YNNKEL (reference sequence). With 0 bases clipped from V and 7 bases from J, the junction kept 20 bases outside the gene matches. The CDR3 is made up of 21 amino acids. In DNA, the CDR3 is TGTGCCAGCAGCCAAGAAGGAAGCTCACTGATAGCGGGAGGTTTCGACGGGGAGCTGTTTTTT. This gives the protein CASSQEGSSLIAGGFDGELFF. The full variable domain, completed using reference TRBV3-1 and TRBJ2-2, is DTAVSQTPKYLVTQMGNDKSIKCEQNLGHDTMYWYKQDSKKFLKIMFSYNNKELIINETVPNRFSPKSPDKAHLNLHINSLELGDSAVYFCASSQEGSSLIAGGFDGELFFGEGSRLTVL.

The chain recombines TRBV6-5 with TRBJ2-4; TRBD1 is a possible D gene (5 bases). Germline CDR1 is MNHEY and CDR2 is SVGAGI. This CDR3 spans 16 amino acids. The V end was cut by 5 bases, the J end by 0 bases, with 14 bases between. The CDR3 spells CASSGKGILAKNIQYF. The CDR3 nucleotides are TGTGCCAGCAGTGGAAAGGGGATCCTAGCCAAAAACATTCAGTACTTC.

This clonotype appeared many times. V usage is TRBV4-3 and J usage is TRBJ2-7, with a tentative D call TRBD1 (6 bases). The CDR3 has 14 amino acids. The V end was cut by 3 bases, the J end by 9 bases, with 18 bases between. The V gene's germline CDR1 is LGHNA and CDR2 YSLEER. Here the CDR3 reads CASSQVGDTTRQYF. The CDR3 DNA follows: TGCGCCAGCAGCCAGGTCGGGGACACTACGAGGCAGTACTTC.

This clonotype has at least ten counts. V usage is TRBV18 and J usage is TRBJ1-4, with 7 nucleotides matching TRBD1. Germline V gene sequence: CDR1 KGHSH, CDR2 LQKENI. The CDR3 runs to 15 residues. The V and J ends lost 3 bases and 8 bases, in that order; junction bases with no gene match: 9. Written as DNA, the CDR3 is TGTGCCAGCTCACCGAAACAGGGGATGGGGGAAAAACTGTTTTTT. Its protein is CASSPKQGMGEKLFF.

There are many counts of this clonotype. The CDR3 DNA reads TGCAGTGCTAGCCAACTAGCGGGAGGTGGGAATGAGCAGTTCTTC. Translated, it gives CSASQLAGGGNEQFF. The genes are TRBV20-1 and TRBJ2-1, with 12 bases that match TRBD2. Germline lookup yields CDR1 DFQATT and CDR2 SNEGSKA (reference sequence). J gave up 7 bases and V 3 bases, and 7 bases lay outside the gene matches. The CDR3 has 15 amino acids.

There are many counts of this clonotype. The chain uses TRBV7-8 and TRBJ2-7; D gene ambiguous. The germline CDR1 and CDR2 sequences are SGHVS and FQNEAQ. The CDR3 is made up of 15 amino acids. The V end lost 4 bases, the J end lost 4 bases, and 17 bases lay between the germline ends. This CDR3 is CASSSPTKGLYEQYF. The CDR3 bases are TGTGCCAGCAGCTCACCCACGAAGGGCCTTTACGAGCAGTACTTC.

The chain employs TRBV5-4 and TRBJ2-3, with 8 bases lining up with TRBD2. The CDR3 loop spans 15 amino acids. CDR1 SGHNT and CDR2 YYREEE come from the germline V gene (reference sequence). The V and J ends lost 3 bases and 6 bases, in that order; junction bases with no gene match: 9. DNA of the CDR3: TGTGCCAGCAGCTCCGAAGCGGGAGTGGTGGATACGCAGTATTTT. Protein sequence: CASSSEAGVVDTQYF.

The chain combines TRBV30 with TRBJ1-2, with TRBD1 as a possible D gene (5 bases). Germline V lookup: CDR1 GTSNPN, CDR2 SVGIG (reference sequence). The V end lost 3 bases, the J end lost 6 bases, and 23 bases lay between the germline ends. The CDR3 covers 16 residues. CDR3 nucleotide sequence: TGTGCCTGGAGCGAATACCGGGACCGCGCCCTACATGGCTACACCTTC. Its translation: CAWSEYRDRALHGYTF.

CDR3 nucleotides: TGTGCCATCAGTGATCTTGGAGTTAACTATGGCTACACCTTC. As protein: CAISDLGVNYGYTF. The rearrangement joins TRBV10-3 to TRBJ1-2; the D is unclear. From germline, CDR1 is ENHRY and CDR2 SYGVKD. Trimming removed 3 bases at V and 1 base at J, with 9 bases between. The length of the CDR3 is 14 residues.

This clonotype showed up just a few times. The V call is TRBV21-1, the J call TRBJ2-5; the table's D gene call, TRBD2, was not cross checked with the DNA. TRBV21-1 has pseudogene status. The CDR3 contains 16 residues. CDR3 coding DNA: TGTGCCAGCAGCAAAAACCGTAGCGGGAGTTGGGAGACCCAGTACTTC. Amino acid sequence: CASSKNRSGSWETQYF.

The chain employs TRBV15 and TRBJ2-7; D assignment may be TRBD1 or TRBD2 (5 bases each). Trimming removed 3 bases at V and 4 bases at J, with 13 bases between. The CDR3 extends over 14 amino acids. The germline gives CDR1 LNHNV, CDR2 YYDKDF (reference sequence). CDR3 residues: CATSRGPSRYEQYF. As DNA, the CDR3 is TGTGCCACCAGCAGGGGACCCTCGCGGTACGAGCAGTACTTC.